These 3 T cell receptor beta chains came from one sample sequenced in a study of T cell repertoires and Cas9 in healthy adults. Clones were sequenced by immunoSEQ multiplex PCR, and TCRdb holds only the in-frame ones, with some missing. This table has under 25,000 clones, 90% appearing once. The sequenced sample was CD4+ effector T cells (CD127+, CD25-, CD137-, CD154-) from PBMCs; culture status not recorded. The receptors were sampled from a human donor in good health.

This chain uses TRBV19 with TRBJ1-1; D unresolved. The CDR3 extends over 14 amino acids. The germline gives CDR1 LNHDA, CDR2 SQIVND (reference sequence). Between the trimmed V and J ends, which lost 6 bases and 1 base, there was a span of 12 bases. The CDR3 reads CASRLRSRNTEAFF. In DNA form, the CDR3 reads TGTGCCAGTAGGTTGAGAAGTAGGAACACTGAAGCTTTCTTT.

The CDR3 region has the DNA TGTGCCAGCAGCGTAGGGGCTAGCGGGGGGTTGGAGACCCAGTACTTC. This gives the protein CASSVGASGGLETQYF. J is TRBJ2-5 and V is TRBV9; 11 nucleotides match TRBD2. The germline V gene has CDR1 SGDLS and CDR2 YYNGEE. J lost 5 bases, V lost 0 bases, and 6 bases had no gene match. The CDR3 is 16 residues long.

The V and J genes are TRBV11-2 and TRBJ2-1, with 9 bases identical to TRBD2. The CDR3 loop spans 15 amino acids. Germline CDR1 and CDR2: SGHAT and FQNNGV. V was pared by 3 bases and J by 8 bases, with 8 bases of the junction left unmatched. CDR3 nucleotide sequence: TGTGCCAGCAGCTTTGGCGGGGGGGTATGGGATGAGCAGTTCTTC. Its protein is CASSFGGGVWDEQFF.